This T cell receptor beta chain comes out of a study of CD8+ T cells in alopecia areata. Study overall: Tofacitinib exposure lasted 6 to 18 months, followed by 6 months off drug. Study observations and caveats: One nonresponder leaves baseline CD8+ expansion's link to response uncertain.

Treatment described: oral pan-JAK inhibitor, 5-10 mg twice daily. Reverse transcribed after extraction, RNA yielded cDNA as the sequencing template. Only in-frame clones appear in the TCRdb table, and some are missing; sequencing was by immunoSEQ multiplex PCR. The sample consists of nearly 95,000 clones, around 71% of them appearing once. Trimming stripped 3 bases from V and 1 base from J, with 13 bases between. Per the germline V gene, CDR1 is LGHNA and CDR2 is YSLEER. CDR3 length: 16 amino acids. Of note for this clone: The antigen remains undetermined.

The V and J genes are TRBV4-3 and TRBJ1-3; D is perhaps TRBD1 (5 bases). This clonotype was sampled from a human donor with alopecia areata. The sample was CD8+ T cells sorted from blood, taken between weeks 43 and 45, from a patient treated with tofacitinib. The CDR3, as DNA: TGCGCCAGCAGCCAGGGACGGGGAGGGTCTGGAAACACCATATATTTT. This codes for CASSQGRGGSGNTIYF.